This section outlines one T cell receptor (beta chain) sequence together with its context. What it binds is unknown. These data belong to a study of blood T cells in healthy people across ages. Through a sample-barcoded 5' primer and a J-beta primer mix, a second PCR was run for 7 to 11 cycles. TCRdb independently ran MiXCR on the 5' RACE reads; one entry per CDR3 protein. The table records 700,000 to 850,000 distinct CDR3 sequences, roughly 53% of them present only once. There are 17 residues in the CDR3. Trimming took 5 bases from V and 0 from J, leaving 22 bases between them. CDR1 and CDR2 (germline): DFQATT, SNEGSKA (reference sequence). Study-wide findings and caveats: Donor CMV status was unknown, possibly confounding expanded clonotype changes. Long-lived donors carried more naive CD4+ cells and greater diversity than aged donors.

Isolated PBMCs totaled at least 6.5 million in each sample. The J gene is TRBJ1-2, the V gene TRBV20-1, with a tentative D call TRBD1 (6 bases). The TCR sequence derives from a man older than 75 in good health. Sequenced input: blood. CDR3 residues: CSAQKWGDTPSNYGYTF. The CDR3 DNA reads as TGCAGTGCTCAGAAGTGGGGGGACACCCCATCTAACTATGGCTACACCTTC.